These T cell receptor beta chains were read from a single sample in a study of blood T cell repertoires in COVID-19. Some clones are missing from TCRdb's copy, which holds only in-frame ones; the method was immunoSEQ multiplex PCR. The table lists under 250,000 clones, roughly 82% of them singletons. The sequencing sample was made of peripheral blood. These receptors all come from a woman of 80 years or more with COVID-19, enrolled during active disease. Each CDR3 is given with its conserved first and last residue. Each record gives: J gene, clone size, D gene, V gene, CDR3 DNA, CDR3 protein. D genes are given only for firm matches. Only some rows state a clone size, as once, few, many or a class for expanded clones.

TRBJ1-6 few TRBD1 TRBV10-3 TGTGCCATCAGTGTAGCCCCTGGGGGACAGGGAAGCAATTCACCCCTCCACTTT CAISVAPGGQGSNSPLHF
TRBJ2-7 few TRBD1 TRBV7-9 TGTGCCAGCAGCCCTATCGGGACAGCGAACTACGAGCAGTACTTC CASSPIGTANYEQYF
TRBJ2-1 - TRBD2 TRBV30 TGTGCCTGGGCGAGCGGGGCAGGCGCCTACAATGAGCAGTTCTTC CAWASGAGAYNEQFF
TRBJ1-1 - TRBD1 TRBV29-1 TGCAGCGCCGACAGGGTACAGAACACTGAAGCTTTCTTT CSADRVQNTEAFF
TRBJ1-2 - TRBD1 TRBV27 TGTGCCAGCAGTTTAAAGACAGGGACCTTCGGTGGCTACACCTTC CASSLKTGTFGGYTF
TRBJ1-5 - - TRBV3-1/TRBV3-2 TGTGCCAGCAGCCCCAGGGCCTATCAGCCCCAGCATTTT CASSPRAYQPQHF
TRBJ2-2 - - TRBV7-2 TGTGCCAGCAGCTTAGTGGAGGGTAGTCCCGGGGAGCTGTTTTTT CASSLVEGSPGELFF
TRBJ2-3 - - TRBV9 TGTGCCAGCAGCTTCTCAGGGCAGGGCCTTTCTAGCACAGATACGCAGTATTTT CASSFSGQGLSSTDTQYF
TRBJ1-4 - - TRBV7-9 TGTGCCAGCAGCTCACCGGTGGGGGGTGCAACTAATGAAAAACTGTTTTTT CASSSPVGGATNEKLFF
TRBJ2-2 - TRBD1 TRBV5-5 TGTGCCAGCAGCTTGGGACAGGGGTTTACGAACACCGGGGAGCTGTTTTTT CASSLGQGFTNTGELFF
TRBJ1-6 - - TRBV6-1 TGTGCCAGCAGTGAAGCGGGGCAGGGAATTGGTAGATCCTATAATTCACCCCTCCACTTT CASSEAGQGIGRSYNSPLHF
TRBJ2-1 - TRBD2 TRBV10-3 TGTGCCATCAGTGAGGGGCTAGCGGGGGGCAATGAGCAGTTCTTC CAISEGLAGGNEQFF
TRBJ1-2 - - TRBV5-5 TGTGCCAGCAGCTTGGGACAGGTCGGTCCGTACGGCTACACCTTC CASSLGQVGPYGYTF
TRBJ2-3 - TRBD2 TRBV4-2 TGTGCCAGCAGCGTTAGACTAGCGGGGCCAGATACGCAGTATTTT CASSVRLAGPDTQYF
TRBJ1-1 - TRBD1 TRBV6-5 TGTGCCAGCAGTAGAGGGACAGGGGTCACTGAAGCTTTCTTT CASSRGTGVTEAFF
TRBJ1-4 - - TRBV5-6 TGTGCCAGCAGCTTGGCAGGTGGGGAAAAACTGTTTTTT CASSLAGGEKLFF
TRBJ2-5 - TRBD1 TRBV3-1/TRBV3-2 TGTGCCAGCAGCCAAGCGGGACAGGGTGGGGAGACCCAGTACTTC CASSQAGQGGETQYF
TRBJ1-3 - - TRBV10-1 TGCGCCAGCAGTCCACCGGACAGCTCTGGAAACACCATATATTTT CASSPPDSSGNTIYF
TRBJ2-2 - TRBD2 TRBV5-4 TGTGCCAGCAGCTTGGGACTAGCGGGGACAAGGGGGAACGGGGAGCTGTTTTTT CASSLGLAGTRGNGELFF
TRBJ1-2 - TRBD1 TRBV9 TGTGCCAGCAGCGCAGGGGGCAGCTATGGCTACACCTTC CASSAGGSYGYTF
TRBJ1-2 - - TRBV4-2 TGTGCCAGCAGCCCGGGGGGCCAGTCCCCTTTCATAAGGGGCGCGGGCTATGGCTACACCTTC CASSPGGQSPFIRGAGYGYTF
TRBJ2-3 - TRBD1 TRBV5-1 TGCGCCAGCAGCAGAAAGACAGGGGTATCCACAGATACGCAGTATTTT CASSRKTGVSTDTQYF
TRBJ1-4 - TRBD1 TRBV5-8 TGTGCCAGCAGCTGGGACAGGGCCTGGTATGGCGAAAAACCGTTTTTT CASSWDRAWYGEKPFF
TRBJ1-2 - TRBD1 TRBV5-4 TGTGCCAGCAGTCAGTTCGCTGGGCAGGGGGCGCGATATGGCTACACCTTC CASSQFAGQGARYGYTF
TRBJ2-5 - TRBD1 TRBV6-6 TGTGCCAGCAGTCGGCCCAGACAGGGTAGTCAAGAGACCCAGTACTTC CASSRPRQGSQETQYF
TRBJ1-2 - TRBD1 TRBV28 TGTGCCAGCAGTTCTGGACAGGTTCTGGGAGGCTACACCTTC CASSSGQVLGGYTF
TRBJ2-5 - - TRBV2 TGTGCCAGCAAAAAAGTGGGGGCTCAAGAGACCCAGTACTTC CASKKVGAQETQYF
TRBJ2-1 - TRBD2 TRBV3-1/TRBV3-2 TGTGCCAGCAGCCAAACGGGAGGGGTTGGTGAGCAGTTCTTC CASSQTGGVGEQFF
TRBJ1-3 - TRBD1 TRBV3-1/TRBV3-2 TGTGCCAGCAGCCCGGGACAGGCAGGAAACACCATATATTTT CASSPGQAGNTIYF
TRBJ1-4 - TRBD1 TRBV2 TGTGCCAGCAGTACACAGGGGGCTAATGAAAAACTGTTTTTT CASSTQGANEKLFF
TRBJ1-2 few TRBD1 TRBV5-5 TGTGCCAGCAGCCTGGGGACAGAGAGCTATGGCTACACCTTC CASSLGTESYGYTF
TRBJ1-2 - TRBD1 TRBV7-2 TGTGCCAGCAGCTTAGGCGGACAGGGGTTTGGTGGCTACACCTTC CASSLGGQGFGGYTF
TRBJ1-1 once - TRBV2 TGTGCCAGCACCCGCCAAGGGGGGGAGACTGAAGCTTTCTTT CASTRQGGETEAFF
TRBJ1-1 - - TRBV7-9 TGTGCCAGCAGCAAGCAACTTCGTGAAGCTTTCTTT CASSKQLREAFF
TRBJ1-4 - - TRBV5-1 TGCGCCAGCAGCTTGGCCGGGACTTCCCGAGGGGAAAAACTGTTTTTT CASSLAGTSRGEKLFF
TRBJ1-4 - - TRBV5-1 TGCGCCAGCAGCTTGGAGGGGAACACTAATGAAAAACTGTTTTTT CASSLEGNTNEKLFF
TRBJ1-4 - - TRBV5-4 TGTGCCAGCAGCTCCGGGGGGGCAACTAATGAAAAACTGTTTTTT CASSSGGATNEKLFF
TRBJ2-5 - TRBD2 TRBV4-2 TGTGCCAGCAGCCAGACTACTAGCGGGGGACGAGGAGAGACCCAGTACTTC CASSQTTSGGRGETQYF
TRBJ1-4 - TRBD1 TRBV7-9 TGTGCCAGCAGGGAGGGGGCCATCGAAAAACTGTTTTTT CASREGAIEKLFF
TRBJ1-4 - TRBD1 TRBV28 TGTGCCAGCAGACCAGGGGGCGTGACGGGGAAACTGTTTTTT CASRPGGVTGKLFF